This T cell receptor (beta chain) was captured in a study of shared clonotypes between healthy human individuals. Study background: CD4 naive cells filled three plates per donor, CD4 memory three, CD8 naive two and CD8 memory one. Broader study findings: Clonotype sharing among donors likely depends on sequencing depth. Naive subsets, compared against memory subsets, generally had larger estimated richness values.

Naive-designated CD8 cells lacked CD45RO, were positively enriched for CCR7, and omitted terminally differentiated effector memory CD45RA+ cells. As to this clone: Its matching antigen is unknown.

The germline V gene has CDR1 WSHSY and CDR2 SAAADI. Deletions cut 0 bases from V and 6 bases from J, with 11 bases between. The CDR3 covers 15 residues. Sequencing used immunoSEQ multiplex PCR; TCRdb keeps in-frame clones, though not all of them. The table lists under 2,000,000 clones, about 95% of them singletons, with 1.2% in the top ten. Input material: naive CD8+ T cells sorted from blood. This sequence was found in a man younger than 35 in good health. The chain combines TRBV10-2 with TRBJ2-2; maybe TRBD1 (6 bases). This chain's CDR3 is CASSESYRDAGELFF. The CDR3 coding sequence is TGCGCCAGCAGTGAGTCGTACAGGGACGCCGGGGAGCTGTTTTTT.